This T cell receptor beta chain was identified during a study of cytomegalovirus exposure and HLA in healthy donors. The primer mix had 60 Vbeta and 13 Jbeta primers. Clones were read by immunoSEQ multiplex PCR, and TCRdb kept only the in-frame ones, dropping some. The sample table includes about 82,000 clones. This CDR3 has 12 amino acids. V was shortened by 0 bases and J by 5 bases, with 5 bases between the two germline ends. Germline V gives CDR1 LNHNV, CDR2 YYDKDF (reference sequence). The chain links TRBV15 to TRBJ2-7; D uncertain. This TCR came from a woman in her 30s in good health and CMV-seronegative. Sequenced material: PBMCs. CDR3 amino acids: CATSRDEHEQYF. The DNA for the CDR3 is TGTGCCACCAGCAGAGATGAGCACGAGCAGTACTTC.